Presented here are 31 T cell receptor beta chains from one specimen sequenced in a study of CD8 T cells in ankylosing spondylitis. TCRdb passed the 5' RACE reads through MiXCR, listing each CDR3 protein once. The sample comprises approximately 300,000 distinct CDR3 sequences, more than 20% of which are singletons, and about 4% rests with the top ten. Input material: blood, either unsorted or a sorted T cell fraction (not recorded which). All receptors come from a female donor with ankylosing spondylitis or in good health (not recorded which).

This clonotype showed up many times. V gene TRBV6-1 combines with J gene TRBJ1-5, with D possibly being TRBD1 (6 bases). The germline V gene encodes CDR1 MNHNS and CDR2 SASEGT. V was pared by 3 bases and J by 7 bases, with 10 bases between. The CDR3 totals 13 residues. DNA of the CDR3: TGTGCCAGCAGTGAGGGGACAATCCAGCCCCAGCATTTT. Protein product: CASSEGTIQPQHF.

The chain joins TRBV18 to TRBJ2-3; either TRBD1 or TRBD2 may supply D (5 bases each). V gave up 3 bases and J gave up 0 bases, with 10 bases separating them. CDR1 is KGHSH and CDR2 is LQKENI in the germline V gene. CDR3 length: 15 residues. CDR3 residues: CASSPGGTSTDTQYF. The CDR3 DNA sequence: TGTGCCAGCTCACCTGGGGGAACTAGCACAGATACGCAGTATTTT.

V and J are TRBV10-3 and TRBJ2-7; perhaps TRBD2 as D (6 bases). Between the trimmed V and J ends, which lost 7 bases and 5 bases, there was a span of 12 bases. Germline-derived CDR1 and CDR2 are ENHRY and SYGVKD. This CDR3 spans 12 amino acids. CDR3 nucleotide sequence: TGTGCCATCAAGAGGGGAGGCAACGAGCAGTACTTC. It encodes CAIKRGGNEQYF.

This clonotype was found many times. The chain carries TRBV19 and TRBJ2-1; TRBD2 matches 9 bases. Germline trimming cut 8 bases from V and 2 bases from J; bases unmatched to any gene: 4. The V gene's germline CDR1 is LNHDA and CDR2 SQIVND (reference sequence). This CDR3 has 14 amino acids. The CDR3 loop is CASSPSGTYNEQFF. Here the CDR3 DNA reads TGTGCCAGTTCCCCTAGCGGGACCTACAATGAGCAGTTCTTC. Looking up the rest from reference TRBV19 and TRBJ2-1 gives the full variable domain: DGGITQSPKYLFRKEGQNVTLSCEQNLNHDAMYWYRQDPGQGLRLIYYSQIVNDFQKGDIAEGYSVSREKKESFPLTVTSAQKNPTAFYLCASSPSGTYNEQFFGPGTRLTVL.

The rearrangement links TRBV20-1 to TRBJ2-1; 14 positions match TRBD2. This CDR3 region has 15 residues. The junction had 7 bases not matched to a gene; V was cut back by 6 bases and J by 6 bases. The germline CDR1 and CDR2 sequences are DFQATT and SNEGSKA (reference sequence). This chain's CDR3 is CSAGLAGGGTNEQFF. The CDR3 coding sequence is TGCAGTGCAGGACTAGCGGGAGGAGGAACCAATGAGCAGTTCTTC.

The J gene is TRBJ2-7, the V gene TRBV20-1, with D possibly matching TRBD1 (6 bases). V lost 6 bases and J 6 bases, leaving 18 bases between the germline ends. The CDR3 loop spans 13 amino acids. The germline V gene encodes CDR1 DFQATT and CDR2 SNEGSKA (reference sequence). CDR3 in amino acids: CSAPLQGRFEQYF. The CDR3 DNA sequence: TGCAGTGCCCCCCTTCAGGGGCGCTTCGAGCAGTACTTC.

The rearrangement joins TRBV5-1 to TRBJ2-1, with D possibly TRBD1 on 6 matching bases. Germline V gene sequence: CDR1 SGHRS, CDR2 YFSETQ. There are 15 residues in the CDR3. V gave up 4 bases and J gave up 0 bases, with 11 bases separating them. The CDR3 spells CASSLQGYSYNEQFF. The CDR3 nucleotides are TGCGCCAGCAGCCTACAGGGTTACTCCTACAATGAGCAGTTCTTC.

DNA for the CDR3: TGCGCCAGCAGCCGTCGGGGGAAAGCGGACACTGAAGCTTTCTTT. It translates to CASSRRGKADTEAFF. This chain uses TRBV4-3 with TRBJ1-1, with D possibly being TRBD1 (5 bases). Germline V gene sequence: CDR1 LGHNA, CDR2 YSLEER. Trimming removed 4 bases at V and 3 bases at J, with 15 bases between. The CDR3 is 15 residues long.

Only a few counts were recorded for this clonotype. The J gene is TRBJ1-5, the V gene TRBV24-1; D gene uncertain. CDR1 and CDR2 (germline): KGHDR, SFDVKD. V lost 5 bases, J lost 0 bases, and 4 bases lay in between. CDR3 length equals 13 residues. The CDR3 nucleotides are TGTGCCACCAGTGCTTATAGCAATCAGCCCCAGCATTTT. Its translation is CATSAYSNQPQHF.

This clonotype was observed many times. The chain has TRBV10-3 and TRBJ2-3, with D perhaps TRBD2 (6 bases). From germline, CDR1 is ENHRY and CDR2 SYGVKD. The V and J ends lost 6 bases and 6 bases respectively, with 25 bases between them. The CDR3 extends over 17 amino acids. The CDR3 sequence is CAISEDRDSRLLDTQYF. DNA for the CDR3: TGTGCCATCAGCGAGGACCGGGACTCACGCCTCTTGGATACGCAGTATTTT.

This clonotype was seen just once. The chain combines TRBV10-3 with TRBJ2-7; 8 bases map to TRBD2. The ends lost 10 bases at V and 2 bases at J; junction bases unmatched: 10. Per the germline V gene, CDR1 is ENHRY and CDR2 is SYGVKD. CDR3 size: 14 residues. CDR3 sequence reads: CATRSGSSAYEQYF. The CDR3 region has the DNA TGTGCCACACGAAGCGGGAGTTCAGCCTACGAGCAGTACTTC.

This clonotype was detected a few times. V usage is TRBV29-1 and J usage is TRBJ2-1, with 11 bases identical to TRBD2. Germline V gives CDR1 SQVTM, CDR2 ANQGSEA. The CDR3 consists of 14 residues. V lost 3 bases and J lost 5; bases outside the gene matches: 3. The CDR3 sequence is CSVDGTSGHNEQFF. As DNA, the CDR3 is TGCAGCGTTGATGGGACTAGCGGACACAATGAGCAGTTCTTC.

This clonotype has at least ten counts. V is TRBV20-1 and J is TRBJ1-2, with a tentative D call TRBD1 (6 bases). V lost 6 bases and J lost 5, with 16 bases in between. Germline V lookup: CDR1 DFQATT, CDR2 SNEGSKA (reference sequence). CDR3 size: 13 residues. DNA of the CDR3: TGCAGTGCCCCCCTCCGGACAGAATATGGCTACACCTTC. Its translation: CSAPLRTEYGYTF.

J is TRBJ2-6 and V is TRBV7-2; no reliable D call. Germline V gene sequence: CDR1 SGHTA, CDR2 FQGNSA. The CDR3 has 15 residues. V lost 4 bases and J lost 0, with 7 bases in between. CDR3 region: CASSYMASGANVLTF. The DNA of the CDR3 is TGTGCCAGCAGCTATATGGCCTCTGGGGCCAACGTCCTGACTTTC.

The chain employs TRBV19 and TRBJ2-3; possibly TRBD2 for D (5 bases). V gave up 3 bases and J gave up 6 bases, with 19 bases separating them. Germline V gives CDR1 LNHDA, CDR2 SQIVND (reference sequence). The CDR3 covers 16 residues. CDR3 bases: TGTGCCAGTAGTATGTGGGCTAGCCGGCCCCCGGATACGCAGTATTTT. Translating gives CASSMWASRPPDTQYF.

V usage is TRBV21-1 and J usage is TRBJ2-1; TRBD1 is taken as the D call from the table, unchecked against the DNA. TRBV21-1 is a pseudogene locus. This CDR3 spans 15 amino acids. DNA of the CDR3: TGTGCCAGCAGCAAAGGGGGGGCGAGCCACCATGAGCAGTTCTTC. Translating gives CASSKGGASHHEQFF.

This chain connects TRBV2 to TRBJ1-2, with 9 bases fitting TRBD1. CDR1 SNHLY and CDR2 FYNNEI come from the germline V gene. CDR3 size: 13 residues. With V trimmed by 5 bases and J by 6 bases, 4 bases remained unmatched. CDR3 loop: CASSSRDRDGYTF. For the CDR3, the DNA is TGTGCCAGCAGTAGCCGGGACAGGGATGGCTACACCTTC.

In this sample, this clonotype turned up once. The chain carries TRBV12-3 or TRBV12-4 and TRBJ2-2; maybe TRBD2 (5 bases). The ends were cut back, 8 bases at V and 6 bases at J, with 16 bases in the middle. The CDR3 is 14 amino acids. CDR3: CASGPGVGAGELFF. The CDR3 nucleotides read TGTGCCAGCGGTCCCGGGGTAGGCGCCGGGGAGCTGTTTTTT.

A few counts support this clonotype. The chain recombines TRBV4-3 with TRBJ2-7; 10 nucleotides line up with TRBD1. Looked up from germline, CDR1 is LGHNA and CDR2 is YSLEER. J was trimmed by 6 bases and V by 0 bases; bases with no gene match: 5. The CDR3 has 15 residues. For the CDR3, the DNA is TGCGCCAGCAGCCAAGAAGGGACAGGGGACCGCGAGCAGTACTTC. This translates into CASSQEGTGDREQYF.

This clonotype was recorded a few times. This chain connects TRBV29-1 to TRBJ2-1, with TRBD2 identical over 12 bases. CDR3 length: 13 residues. Per germline, CDR1 SQVTM and CDR2 ANQGSEA. The V and J ends lost 5 bases and 6 bases, in that order; junction bases with no gene match: 2. DNA of the CDR3: TGCAGCGTTCGGACTAGCGGGATCAATGAGCAGTTCTTC. Its protein is CSVRTSGINEQFF.

This clonotype has just a few counts. The gene calls are TRBV25-1 and TRBJ1-2; D might be TRBD1 (5 bases). Germline loops: CDR1 MGHDK, CDR2 SYGVNS. The CDR3 spans 13 residues. V lost 6 bases and J lost 7, with 15 bases in between. The CDR3: CASSLGGAAGYTF. The DNA for the CDR3 is TGTGCCAGCAGCTTAGGAGGGGCGGCTGGCTACACCTTC.

In this sample, this clonotype turned up many times. The chain couples TRBV7-2 to TRBJ1-4; D ambiguous. The CDR3 loop spans 11 amino acids. Germline CDR1 is SGHTA and CDR2 is FQGNSA. V was pared by 3 bases and J by 6 bases, with 2 bases between. The CDR3 DNA is TGTGCCAGCAGCTTCCATGAAAAACTGTTTTTT. Translated, it gives CASSFHEKLFF.

The chain is built from TRBV30 and TRBJ2-7, with TRBD2 matching 8 bases. Germline V gene sequence: CDR1 GTSNPN, CDR2 SVGIG (reference sequence). The CDR3 length is 12 residues. With 2 bases clipped from V and 7 bases from J, the junction kept 4 bases outside the gene matches. CDR3 nucleotide sequence: TGTGCCTGGAGTTCTGAGCGGGAGGAGCAGTACTTC. Translation gives CAWSSEREEQYF.

This clonotype was found a few times. V gene TRBV3-1 combines with J gene TRBJ2-3; 7 nucleotides line up with TRBD2. Germline V CDR1 and CDR2: LGHDT, YNNKEL (reference sequence). The CDR3 runs to 14 residues. The V gene end was trimmed by 6 bases and the J gene end by 2 bases; junction bases not matched to a gene: 5. The CDR3 DNA reads TGTGCCAGCAGAGACGGGACTATCACAGATACGCAGTATTTT. Protein product: CASRDGTITDTQYF.

The table lists this clonotype with a few counts. The CDR3 DNA sequence: TGCAGTCCACGGACCTCCTCTGAGGAGCAGTTCTTC. Protein: CSPRTSSEEQFF. This rearrangement joins TRBV29-1 to TRBJ2-1; D unclear. The CDR3 runs to 12 residues. Germline lookup yields CDR1 SQVTM and CDR2 ANQGSEA.

This clonotype was detected a few times. The V gene is TRBV4-3, the J gene TRBJ2-1; 8 bases are a match to TRBD2. The CDR3 runs to 14 residues. The germline CDR1 and CDR2 sequences are LGHNA and YSLEER. V was clipped by 3 bases and J by 8 bases; unmatched bases: 6. The chain's CDR3 is CASSQGLVWDEQFF. CDR3 DNA: TGCGCCAGCAGCCAGGGACTAGTATGGGATGAGCAGTTCTTC.

This chain links TRBV7-9 with TRBJ1-6; TRBD1 is a possible D gene (5 bases). The CDR3 is 15 amino acids. The germline V and J ends were trimmed by 3 bases and 5 bases, with 11 bases remaining between them. Per germline, CDR1 SEHNR and CDR2 FQNEAQ (reference sequence). For the CDR3, the DNA is TGTGCCAGCAGCTTGGCTTCAGGGAATAATTCACCCCTCCACTTT. Its translation is CASSLASGNNSPLHF.

This clonotype has at least ten counts. The chain carries TRBV12-3 or TRBV12-4 and TRBJ1-1, with D hard to call. The CDR3 consists of 12 residues. Trimming left V 2 bases short and J 7 bases short, with 8 bases between. CDR3 protein: CASSLSWGEAFF. The DNA of the CDR3 is TGTGCCAGCAGTTTATCCTGGGGTGAAGCTTTCTTT.

The rearrangement uses TRBV3-1 and TRBJ2-1; 8 bases map to TRBD2. CDR1 is LGHDT and CDR2 is YNNKEL in the germline V gene (reference sequence). CDR3 length: 15 residues. After removal of 4 bases from V and 6 bases from J, the junction contained 8 bases not matched to a gene. CDR3 protein: CASSRGLVQGNEQFF. CDR3 nucleotides: TGTGCCAGCAGCCGGGGACTAGTTCAGGGCAATGAGCAGTTCTTC.

The chain has TRBV4-1 and TRBJ2-4, with 9 positions matching TRBD2. This CDR3 has 18 amino acids. V gave up 2 bases and J gave up 1 base; unmatched junction bases: 9. Per the germline V gene, CDR1 is MGHRA and CDR2 is YSYEKL. The CDR3 bases are TGCGCCAGCAGCCAACTATCGGCGGGAGGGAGGGCCAAAAACATTCAGTACTTC. It codes for CASSQLSAGGRAKNIQYF.

This rearrangement joins TRBV25-1 to TRBJ1-2; 9 positions match TRBD1. The CDR3 is 12 amino acids. Germline V gene sequence: CDR1 MGHDK, CDR2 SYGVNS. V trimming: 6 bases; J trimming: 7 bases; junction bases outside the gene matches: 3. The CDR3 reads CASRGTGTGYTF. The CDR3 DNA reads TGTGCCAGCAGGGGGACAGGGACTGGCTACACCTTC.